Below, 2 T cell receptor beta chains from the same sample are listed, as sequenced in a study of beta chain features in type 1 diabetes. As every portion of the isolated RNA was reverse transcribed, the sequencing read expressed TCRB transcripts. TCRdb keeps only in-frame clones here, not all; method: immunoSEQ multiplex PCR. The table shows 150,000 to 160,000 clones, with over 8.5% occurring only once. Sequencing was carried out using central memory CD4+ T cells from blood. These receptors originate from a young man in good health.

J is TRBJ2-3 and V is TRBV25-1; 7 bases match TRBD2. The CDR3 runs to 16 residues. The V gene end was trimmed by 0 bases and the J gene end by 0 bases; junction bases not matched to a gene: 3. Looked up from germline, CDR1 is MGHDK and CDR2 is SYGVNS. CDR3 in amino acids: CASSEYVGGSTDTQYF. As DNA, the CDR3 is TGTGCCAGCAGTGAATATGTGGGAGGGAGCACAGATACGCAGTATTTT. The full variable domain, its missing parts supplied by reference TRBV25-1 and TRBJ2-3, is EADIYQTPRYLVIGTGKKITLECSQTMGHDKMYWYQQDPGMELHLIHYSYGVNSTEKGDLSSESTVSRIRTEHFPLTLESARPSHTSQYLCASSEYVGGSTDTQYFGPGTRLTVL.

The chain carries TRBV28 and TRBJ2-1, with 8 bases identical to TRBD2. CDR3 length equals 15 residues. Trimming at V came to 3 bases and at J to 6 bases, leaving 7 bases not matched to a gene. From germline, CDR1 is MDHEN and CDR2 SYDVKM. Written as DNA, the CDR3 is TGTGCCAGCAGTTTGAGGGGACTAGGGCCCAATGAGCAGTTCTTC. As protein: CASSLRGLGPNEQFF.